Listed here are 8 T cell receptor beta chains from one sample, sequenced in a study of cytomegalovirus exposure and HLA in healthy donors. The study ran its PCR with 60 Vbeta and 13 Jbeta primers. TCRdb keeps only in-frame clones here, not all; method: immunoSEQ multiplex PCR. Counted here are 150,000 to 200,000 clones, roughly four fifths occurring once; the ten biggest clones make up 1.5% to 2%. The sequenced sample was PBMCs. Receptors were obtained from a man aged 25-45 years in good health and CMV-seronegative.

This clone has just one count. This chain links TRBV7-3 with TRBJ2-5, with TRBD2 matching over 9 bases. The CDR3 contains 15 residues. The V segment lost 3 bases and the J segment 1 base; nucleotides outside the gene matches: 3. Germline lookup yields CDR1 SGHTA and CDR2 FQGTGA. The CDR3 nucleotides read TGTGCCAGCAGCTTGACTAGCGGAAGCCAAGAGACCCAGTACTTC. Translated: CASSLTSGSQETQYF.

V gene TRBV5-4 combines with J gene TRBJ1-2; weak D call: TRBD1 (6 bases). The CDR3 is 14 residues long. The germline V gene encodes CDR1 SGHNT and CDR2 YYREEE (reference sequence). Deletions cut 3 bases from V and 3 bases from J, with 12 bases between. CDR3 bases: TGTGCCAGCAGCTCGGGGGGGGCCGACTATGGCTACACCTTC. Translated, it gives CASSSGGADYGYTF.

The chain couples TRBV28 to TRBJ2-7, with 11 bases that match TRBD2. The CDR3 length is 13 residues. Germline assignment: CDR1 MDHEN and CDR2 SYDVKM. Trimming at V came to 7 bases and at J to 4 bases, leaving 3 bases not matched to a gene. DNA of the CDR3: TGTGCCAGCACGAGACTAGCGGGGTACGAGCAGTACTTC. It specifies CASTRLAGYEQYF.

This chain's CDR3 is CASSPSQDGGFYGYTF. DNA of the CDR3: TGTGCCAGCAGCCCATCCCAGGACGGGGGATTCTATGGCTACACCTTC. The chain couples TRBV7-9 to TRBJ1-2, with D maybe TRBD1 (5 bases). Germline V gene sequence: CDR1 SEHNR, CDR2 FQNEAQ (reference sequence). The CDR3 is 16 residues long. Trimming left V 5 bases short and J 4 bases short, with 20 bases between. Together with reference TRBV7-9 and TRBJ1-2, the CDR3 gives the full variable domain: DTGVSQNPRHKITKRGQNVTFRCDPISEHNRLYWYRQTLGQGPEFLTYFQNEAQLEKSRLLSDRFSAERPKGSFSTLEIQRTEQGDSAMYLCASSPSQDGGFYGYTFGSGTRLTVV.

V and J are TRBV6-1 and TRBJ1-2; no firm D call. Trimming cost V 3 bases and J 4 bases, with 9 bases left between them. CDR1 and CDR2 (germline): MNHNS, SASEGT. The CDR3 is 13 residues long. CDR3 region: CASSESAGYGYTF. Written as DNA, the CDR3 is TGTGCCAGCAGTGAGAGTGCTGGCTATGGCTACACCTTC.

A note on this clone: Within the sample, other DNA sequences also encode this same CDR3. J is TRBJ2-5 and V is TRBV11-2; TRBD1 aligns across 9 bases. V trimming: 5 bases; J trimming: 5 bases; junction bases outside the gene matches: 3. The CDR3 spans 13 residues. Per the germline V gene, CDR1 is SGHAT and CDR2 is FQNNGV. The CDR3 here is CASSRDREETQYF. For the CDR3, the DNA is TGTGCCAGCAGCCGGGACAGGGAGGAGACCCAGTACTTC.

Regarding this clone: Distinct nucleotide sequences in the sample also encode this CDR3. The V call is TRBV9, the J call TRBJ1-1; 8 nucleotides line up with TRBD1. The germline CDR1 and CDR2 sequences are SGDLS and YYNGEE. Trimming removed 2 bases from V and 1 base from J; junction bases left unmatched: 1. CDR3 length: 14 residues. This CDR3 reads CASSVGTGNTEAFF. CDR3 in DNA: TGTGCCAGCAGCGTGGGGACAGGGAACACTGAAGCTTTCTTT. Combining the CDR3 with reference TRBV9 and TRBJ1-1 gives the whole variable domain DSGVTQTPKHLITATGQRVTLRCSPRSGDLSVYWYQQSLDQGLQFLIQYYNGEERAKGNILERFSAQQFPDLHSELNLSSLELGDSALYFCASSVGTGNTEAFFGQGTRLTVV.

Written as DNA, the CDR3 is TGTGCCATCAGGAGATCTAGCGGGATCTCCTACGAGCAGTACTTC. It encodes CAIRRSSGISYEQYF. The chain couples TRBV10-3 to TRBJ2-7, with 9 bases that match TRBD2. The CDR3 covers 15 residues. The germline gives CDR1 ENHRY, CDR2 SYGVKD. The V segment lost 6 bases and the J segment 0 bases; nucleotides outside the gene matches: 6.